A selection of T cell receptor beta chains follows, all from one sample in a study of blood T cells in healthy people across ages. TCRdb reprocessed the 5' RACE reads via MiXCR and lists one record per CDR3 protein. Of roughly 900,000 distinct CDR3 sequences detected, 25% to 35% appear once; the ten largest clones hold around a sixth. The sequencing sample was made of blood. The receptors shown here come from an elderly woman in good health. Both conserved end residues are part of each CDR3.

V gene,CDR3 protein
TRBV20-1,CSARVHPSSWSNIQYF
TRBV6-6,CASRRLASNEQFF
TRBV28,CASSPSGATNTEAFF
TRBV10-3,CAIRTGGTDTQYF
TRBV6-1,CASSGGGHANYGYTF
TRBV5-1,CASSSGHGDEKLFF
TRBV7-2,CASSRALAGGSSYEQYF
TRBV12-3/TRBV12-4,CASIQGLGTDMQYF
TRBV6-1,CASSEREANGYTF
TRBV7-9,CASSSPSVHSADTQYF
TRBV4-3,CASSLRGTAEDIQYF
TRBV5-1,CASKVQTESYEQYF
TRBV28,CASSTGRQLKRANEKLFF
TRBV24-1,CATSDSGEGIQYF